The clone carrying this T cell receptor (beta chain) was counted at least ten times. Its antigen is unknown. CDR1 is LNHDA, CDR2 SQIVND, per germline (reference sequence). The V gene end was trimmed by 1 base and the J gene end by 3 bases; junction bases not matched to a gene: 0. The CDR3 is 13 amino acids. These data originate in a study of T-cell reconstitution after alpha-beta-depleted transplantation in children. Findings and caveats of the study: Among T cells one year after transplant, newly produced cells accounted for most counts and diversity.

Unique molecular identifiers were used to barcode this TCRbeta library. Each CDR3 protein is one row after TCRdb ran MiXCR on the PCR reads. The sample holds 120,000 to 150,000 distinct CDR3 sequences; about 9% are singletons and the top ten take roughly 20%. The receptor was isolated from a female patient aged 2 to 10 who had a stem cell transplant for congenital amegakaryocytic thrombocytopenia, so the T cells may come from the graft donor. Here the sequenced sample was PBMCs, mostly from graft donor cells, taken 180 days after TCRalphabeta/CD19-depleted stem cell transplant. The chain joins TRBV19 to TRBJ2-7, with 7 nucleotides matching TRBD1. CDR3 nucleotides: TGTGCCAGTAGTATAGGACAGGGCTACGAGCAGTACTTC. Translated: CASSIGQGYEQYF.